This T cell receptor beta chain is from a study of T-cell memory formation after mild COVID-19. Study results and limitations: A balance of CD4 and CD8 characterized clones contracting day 15 to 85, whereas later expanders leaned CD4+. Most CD4+ clones that shrank were in CM and EM, while CD8+ ones turned up in EMRA. The pre-infection memory compartment contained some responding clones, suggesting cross-reactive memory joined.

TCRdb re-derived calls from the 5' RACE reads in MiXCR, one entry per CDR3 protein. The sample has just under 150,000 distinct CDR3 sequences, roughly 21% seen once. CDR3 size: 15 residues. V trimming: 3 bases; J trimming: 5 bases; junction bases outside the gene matches: 6. CDR1 LNHDA and CDR2 SQIVND come from the germline V gene (reference sequence). Of note for this clonotype: The antigen is undetermined.

The sequence was collected from an adult woman who had mild COVID-19 (a few samples of this study predate the infection). Cell type and time point are not known. Specimen: PBMCs or a T cell subset sorted from them (not recorded which). The chain couples TRBV19 to TRBJ2-5; 10 positions agree with TRBD1. The CDR3 sequence: CASSIQTGGGETQYF. The DNA of the CDR3 is TGTGCCAGTAGTATCCAGACAGGGGGCGGGGAGACCCAGTACTTC.